This entry concerns a single T cell receptor (beta chain). Its antigen is still unknown. Trimming pared 0 bases from V and 7 bases from J, leaving 19 bases between. From germline, CDR1 is SGHTA and CDR2 FQGNSA. CDR3 size: 16 residues. Collection of 8.5 to 10 milliliters of peripheral blood was performed for each donor. Then a second PCR, running roughly 7 to 11 cycles, was carried out with a sample-barcoded 5' primer and a J-beta primer mix. TCRdb analysed the 5' RACE reads with MiXCR anew, one entry per CDR3 protein. The sample has 1,500,000 or so distinct CDR3 sequences, less than 45% seen once. This entry is derived from a study of blood T cells in healthy people across ages. General study findings and limits: Donor CMV infection status was unknown, possibly confounding age-related changes in expanded clonotypes. Age showed a roughly linear inverse relationship with TCR beta diversity per million T cells.

What was sequenced was blood. This chain uses TRBV7-2 with TRBJ2-7, with no clear D. This TCR was recovered from a woman in her late teens or twenties in good health. CDR3 sequence (DNA): TGTGCCAGCAGCTTAGCTATGTTAGGGTTACCTACGGAGCAGTACTTC. Its protein is CASSLAMLGLPTEQYF.